This T cell receptor beta chain was sequenced for a study of monozygotic twins with inflammatory bowel disease (dated by TCRdb to the late 2010s). Some background on the complete study: A total of approximately 28 monozygotic twin pairs were included in the full study, comprising nine German pairs (four IBD-concordant, five IBD-discordant) and 19 IBD-discordant Danish pairs. Each individual had, on average, about 151 000 unique TCRalpha sequences and 181 000 unique TCRbeta sequences available for analysis. Disease-associated traits were sought mainly through comparisons between IBD patients and their genetically identical healthy co-twins within discordant pairs.

Receptor amplification or capture employed 5' RACE. The input for every TCR library was 3500 ng of total RNA. cDNA was synthesized with SMARTScribe reverse transcriptase in eight separate reactions per sample. During cDNA synthesis, unique molecular identifiers containing a 6-nucleotide sample barcode were introduced by template switching. Two nested PCRs of about 17 and 10 cycles amplified the TCRalpha and TCRbeta cDNA, and bead purification followed each PCR. Before amplification, the cDNA was both treated with uracil DNA-glycosylase and purified with the QIAquick PCR purification kit. The second PCR added Illumina TruSeq-compatible adapters along with sample-specific barcodes. Library quality and concentration were assessed using TapeStation and Qubit, and 4.5 to 5.5 ng of each library was pooled. Sequencing of the pooled libraries was done on an Illumina HiSeq2500 single-index Rapid Run using custom sequencing primers and 2 x 100 bp reads. Concerning the study's data processing: UMI-based consensus assembly with MiGEC version 1.2.6 was used to correct PCR and sequencing errors. MiXCR version 2.1.1 was used to carry out V(D)J alignment, clonotype assembly and CDR3 extraction. Normalisation of gene usage, clonotype sharing and MAIT/NKT TCR abundance was achieved by analysing the top 1000, 10 000 and 20 000 clonotypes per sample. After downsampling to 27 000 UMIs, diversity was calculated as the inverse Simpson index using the vegan R package. Paired Mann-Whitney U tests were applied to discordant twin pairs, and Benjamini-Hochberg correction was used for multiple testing. Reprocessed by TCRdb, the reads give a single entry per CDR3 protein sequence, without DNA. For this entry, the V and J calls and clone size follow TCRdb and not the study's own pipeline. This sample's table has entries for fewer than 550,000 distinct CDR3 sequences. 2.4% of the sample belongs to the ten largest clones.

Reading from cysteine to phenylalanine, the CDR3 counts 15 amino acids. The protein alone is recorded here. CDR1 and CDR2, looked up from the germline V gene (reference sequence), are DFQATT and SNEGSKA. The investigation overall reported the following: Repertoire similarity did not differ between concordant and discordant twins, possibly due to limited statistical power. The analysis was unable to tell apart different T cell subtypes. Because patients were on differing immunosuppressive treatments, the repertoires may have picked up extra background noise and inter-individual variability. Compared with healthy twins, IBD patients had fewer clonotypes in common with other individuals, a difference most pronounced in patients showing signs of disease activity. A decrease in TCRbeta repertoire diversity, as measured by inverse Simpson index, was observed in IBD patients compared with their healthy co-twins. The results gave no support for a single strong signal or clonotype linked to IBD.

From each donor, a roughly 2.5 ml peripheral blood sample was collected into PAXgene tubes and stored at -80 degrees C. Without any T cell sorting, total RNA was extracted from whole blood using the PAXgene blood miRNA kit on an automated QIAcube. Peripheral blood from monozygotic twin pairs, either concordant or discordant for inflammatory bowel disease, underwent deep TCRalpha and TCRbeta repertoire profiling that used unique molecular barcoding. For every twin pair, smoking habits were documented, and each individual was categorised as a current, former or never smoker. Details on this clonotype: Its cognate antigen has yet to be identified.

The source is a human donor with ulcerative colitis or Crohn's disease, or a healthy co-twin of an affected twin (not recorded which). What was sequenced was blood. Rearrangement joined TRBV20-1 to TRBJ1-3. For the CDR3, the sequence is CSASPALLSGNTIYF.